This T cell receptor (beta chain) was observed in a study of blood T cells in healthy people across ages. Overall study context: Per two T cells, about one barcoded beta molecule was captured through template switching. Regarding the study as a whole: Higher diversity, along with more naive CD4+ cells, distinguished long-lived donors from aged donors.

On this clonotype itself: Its antigen remains unidentified.

The CDR3 is made up of 15 amino acids. V was trimmed by 6 bases and J by 3 bases, leaving 14 bases between them. Per germline, CDR1 KGHDR and CDR2 SFDVKD. Using a J-beta primer mix together with a sample-barcoded 5' primer, a second PCR was run for roughly 7 to 11 cycles. A template-switch adaptor containing 12 random nucleotides labeled each cDNA molecule. TCRdb re-called the 5' RACE reads through MiXCR, storing one row per CDR3 protein. Of about 640,000 distinct CDR3 sequences in the sample, 40% to 45% are singletons; the top ten hold roughly 30%. Each donor's blood draw was roughly 10 milliliters of peripheral blood.

The chain uses TRBV24-1 and TRBJ2-1, with D perhaps matching TRBD1 (6 bases). What was sequenced was blood. The TCR originated in a man older than 75 in good health. CDR3 sequence reads: CATSHPDSGYNEQFF. As DNA, the CDR3 is TGTGCCACCAGTCATCCGGACAGCGGCTACAATGAGCAGTTCTTC.